This TCR beta chain was sequenced in a study of blood T cell repertoires in COVID-19 (dated by TCRdb to about 2020). Broadly, across the study: Samples from collaborators originated in the United States, Italy and Spain and spanned both the acute and convalescent phases of COVID-19. The prospective study material was composed of cDNA or gDNA derived from T cells, B-cell-depleted T cells, or PBMCs. Deeply sampled blood TCRbeta repertoires from subjects exposed to, actively infected with, or recovered from COVID-19 were included in the dataset. The repertoires were released in a freely available public database intended as a resource for research on the immune response to SARS-CoV-2. Samples came from the ongoing ImmuneRACE study (first 160 participants) plus 1,254 subjects from 6 global collaborators. A de-identified subject ID, COVID-19 status, age in years and sex were almost always included in the sample metadata. Where available, HLA class I and class II types were taken from metadata supplied by the sample provider and were not determined by assay-based typing.

Paper-wide results and their limitations: The amount of clinical and demographic metadata varied by source and participant and was provided uncurated.

TCRbeta CDR3 regions were amplified from genomic DNA using the immunoSEQ Assay, a bias-controlled multiplex PCR. Concerning the study's data processing: The number of nucleated cells in each sample was estimated from the amplification of reference gene primers within the assay. To quantify the absolute abundance of each unique TCRbeta CDR3 rearrangement, sequence reads were collapsed and filtered. For each sample, productive Simpson clonality was calculated as the square root of Simpson's diversity index over productive rearrangements. The clones in this table, taken by TCRdb from immuneACCESS, are in-frame only. Not every clone is retained; where verified, under half of the shortfall comes from an unresolved V gene, and the cause of the rest is unknown. That table supplies the V and J calls and clone size; D and trimming were determined from the DNA. For this sample the table gives roughly 190,000 clones, of which 85% to 95% were detected only once. Roughly 0.76% of the sample is held by the ten biggest clonotypes.

A remark on this clone: The antigen this receptor binds is unknown. One base away there is no much larger clone; base qualities are not given.

One collaborating source in Seattle enrolled patients during active infection and followed them longitudinally through the course of disease. Collaborating institutions collected whole blood in K2EDTA tubes following their own protocols. For TCRbeta analysis, collaborator samples were shipped as frozen whole blood, as isolated PBMCs, or as DNA extracted from either sample type. Source material: peripheral blood. This TCR came from a man under 40 with COVID-19, enrolled during active disease.

The nucleotide sequence reads TGCGCCAGCAGTCAATCCGCGGTCGACAGGGGCTCAGATACGCAGTATTTT. Its translation reads: CASSQSAVDRGSDTQYF. The V and J segments used are TRBV23-1 and TRBJ2-3, and TRBD1 matches 8 of the central bases. TRBV23-1 is annotated as an ORF whose role is uncertain. Taken from cysteine to phenylalanine, the CDR3 has 17 residues. Just the 51-base CDR3 DNA is kept, in frame starting at base 1. From V the trimming removes 0 bases and from J it removes 4 bases, while the gene matches leave 9 bases of the junction unaccounted for.